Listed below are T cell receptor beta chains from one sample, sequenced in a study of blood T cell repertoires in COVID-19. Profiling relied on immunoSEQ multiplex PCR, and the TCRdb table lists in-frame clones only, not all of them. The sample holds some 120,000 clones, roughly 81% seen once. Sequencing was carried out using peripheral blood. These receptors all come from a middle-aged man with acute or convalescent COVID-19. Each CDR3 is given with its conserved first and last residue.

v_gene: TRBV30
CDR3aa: CAWSPTQGRSPLHF

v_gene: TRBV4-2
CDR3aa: CASSRRRGFSYEQYF

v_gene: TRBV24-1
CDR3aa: CATSDISDRDGFQETQYF

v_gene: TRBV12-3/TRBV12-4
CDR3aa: CASSPDRVYEQYF

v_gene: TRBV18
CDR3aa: CASSPGTGAYYGYTF

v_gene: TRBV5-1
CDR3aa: CASSYDNLPREKLFF

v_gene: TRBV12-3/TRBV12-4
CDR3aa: CASSLHSGNTIYF

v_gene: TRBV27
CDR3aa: CASSPRTASGTEAFF

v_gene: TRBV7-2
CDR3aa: CASSSKGQGANTGELFF

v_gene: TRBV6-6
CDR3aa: CASSLYRDRTNYGYTF